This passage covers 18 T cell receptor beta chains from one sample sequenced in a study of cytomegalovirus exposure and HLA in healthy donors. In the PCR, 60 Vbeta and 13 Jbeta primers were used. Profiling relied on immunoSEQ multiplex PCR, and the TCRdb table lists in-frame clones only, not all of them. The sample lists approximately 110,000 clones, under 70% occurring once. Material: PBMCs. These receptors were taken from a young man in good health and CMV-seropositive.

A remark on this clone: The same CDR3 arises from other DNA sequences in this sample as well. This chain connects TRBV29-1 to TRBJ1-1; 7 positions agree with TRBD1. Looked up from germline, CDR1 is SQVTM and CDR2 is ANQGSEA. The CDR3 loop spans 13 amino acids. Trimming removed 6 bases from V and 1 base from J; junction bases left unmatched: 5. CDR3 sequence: CSVEQGWNTEAFF. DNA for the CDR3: TGCAGCGTGGAACAGGGGTGGAACACTGAAGCTTTCTTT.

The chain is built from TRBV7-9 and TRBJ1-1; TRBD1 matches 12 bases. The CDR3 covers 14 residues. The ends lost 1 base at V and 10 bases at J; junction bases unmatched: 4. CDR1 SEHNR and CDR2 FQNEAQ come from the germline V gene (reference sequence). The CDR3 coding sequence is TGTGCCAGCAGCTTAGAGGGGGACAGGGGGCGAGCTTTCTTT. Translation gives CASSLEGDRGRAFF.

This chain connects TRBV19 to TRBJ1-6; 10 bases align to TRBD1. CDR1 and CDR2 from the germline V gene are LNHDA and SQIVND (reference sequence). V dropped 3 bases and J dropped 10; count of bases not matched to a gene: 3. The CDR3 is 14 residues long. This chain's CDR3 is CASSMGTGDSPLHF. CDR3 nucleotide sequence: TGTGCCAGTAGTATGGGGACAGGGGACTCACCCCTCCACTTT.

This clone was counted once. This CDR3 is CASTQGQTGELFF. The CDR3 DNA follows: TGTGCCAGCACACAGGGGCAAACCGGGGAGCTGTTTTTT. This rearrangement joins TRBV6-1 to TRBJ2-2; the match to TRBD1 covers 7 bases. Germline values: CDR1 MNHNS, CDR2 SASEGT. The V segment lost 7 bases and the J segment 5 bases; nucleotides outside the gene matches: 4. The CDR3 loop spans 13 amino acids.

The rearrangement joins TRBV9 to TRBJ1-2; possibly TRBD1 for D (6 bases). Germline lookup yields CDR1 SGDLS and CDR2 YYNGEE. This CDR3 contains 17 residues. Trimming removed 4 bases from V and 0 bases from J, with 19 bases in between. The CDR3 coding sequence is TGTGCCAGCAGCTCACCAACGGGGGGGGCTACTAACTATGGCTACACCTTC. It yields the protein CASSSPTGGATNYGYTF.

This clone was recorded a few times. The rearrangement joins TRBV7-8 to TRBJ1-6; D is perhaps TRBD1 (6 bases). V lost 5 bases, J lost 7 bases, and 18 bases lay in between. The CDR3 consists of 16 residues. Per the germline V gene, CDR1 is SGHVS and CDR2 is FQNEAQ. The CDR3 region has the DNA TGTGCCAGCAGCCCCAACAGGGAATATAGGAATTCACCCCTCCACTTT. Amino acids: CASSPNREYRNSPLHF.

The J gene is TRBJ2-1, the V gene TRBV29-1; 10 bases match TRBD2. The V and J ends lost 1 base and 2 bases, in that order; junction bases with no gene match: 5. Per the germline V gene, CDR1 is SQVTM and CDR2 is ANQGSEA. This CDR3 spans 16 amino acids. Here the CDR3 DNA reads TGCAGCGTTGAAGGCGGAACTAGCGGGGCCTACAATGAGCAGTTCTTC. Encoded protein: CSVEGGTSGAYNEQFF.

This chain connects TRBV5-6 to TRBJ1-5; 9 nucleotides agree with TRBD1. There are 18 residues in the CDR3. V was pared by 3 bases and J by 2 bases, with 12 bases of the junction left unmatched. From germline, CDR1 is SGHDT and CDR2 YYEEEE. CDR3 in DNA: TGTGCCAGCAGCTCGAGGACCACAGGGGGCGCGGGCAATCAGCCCCAGCATTTT. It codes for CASSSRTTGGAGNQPQHF.

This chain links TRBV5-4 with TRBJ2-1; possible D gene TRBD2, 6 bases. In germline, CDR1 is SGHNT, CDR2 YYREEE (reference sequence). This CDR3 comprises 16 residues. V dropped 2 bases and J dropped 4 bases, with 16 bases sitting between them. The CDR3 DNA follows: TGTGCCAGCAGCTTACCCGGGACTTCCCAGTACAATGAGCAGTTCTTC. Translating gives CASSLPGTSQYNEQFF.

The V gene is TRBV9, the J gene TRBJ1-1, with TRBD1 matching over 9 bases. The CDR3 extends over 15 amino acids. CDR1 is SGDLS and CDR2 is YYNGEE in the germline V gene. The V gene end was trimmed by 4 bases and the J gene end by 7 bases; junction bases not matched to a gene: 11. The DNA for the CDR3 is TGTGCCAGCAGCATCACAGGGGGCGGAGTCGGTGAAGCTTTCTTT. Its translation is CASSITGGGVGEAFF.

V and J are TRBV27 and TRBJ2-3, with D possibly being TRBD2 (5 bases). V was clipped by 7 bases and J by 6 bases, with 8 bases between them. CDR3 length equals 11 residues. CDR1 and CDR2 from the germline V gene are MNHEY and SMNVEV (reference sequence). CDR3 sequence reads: CASTAGDTQYF. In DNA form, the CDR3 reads TGTGCCAGCACCGCGGGCGATACGCAGTATTTT.

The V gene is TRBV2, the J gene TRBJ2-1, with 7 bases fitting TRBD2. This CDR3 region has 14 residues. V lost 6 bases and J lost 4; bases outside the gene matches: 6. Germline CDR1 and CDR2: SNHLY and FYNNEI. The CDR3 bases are TGTGCCAGCAGGGGGGGGAGCCAGTACAATGAGCAGTTCTTC. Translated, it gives CASRGGSQYNEQFF.

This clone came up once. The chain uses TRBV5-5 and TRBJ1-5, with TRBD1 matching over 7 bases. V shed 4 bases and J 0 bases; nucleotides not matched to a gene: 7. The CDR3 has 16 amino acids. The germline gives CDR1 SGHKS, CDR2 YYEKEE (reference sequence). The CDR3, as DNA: TGTGCCAGCAGCACGGACAGGTACGGTAGCAATCAGCCCCAGCATTTT. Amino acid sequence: CASSTDRYGSNQPQHF.

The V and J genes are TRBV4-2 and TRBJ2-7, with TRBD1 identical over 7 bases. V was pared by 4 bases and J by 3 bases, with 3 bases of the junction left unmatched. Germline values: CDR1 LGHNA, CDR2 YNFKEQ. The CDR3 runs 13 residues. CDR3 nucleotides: TGTGCCAGCAGCCCGGGACAGAGCTACGAGCAGTACTTC. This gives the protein CASSPGQSYEQYF.

CDR3 loop: CASSEVGIGGLRSYNEQFF. The CDR3, as DNA: TGTGCCAGCAGTGAAGTGGGGATTGGAGGGCTGAGGTCCTACAATGAGCAGTTCTTC. This chain joins TRBV6-1 and TRBJ2-1; D might be TRBD2 (6 bases). The CDR3 totals 19 residues. Per germline, CDR1 MNHNS and CDR2 SASEGT. Trimming shortened V by 1 base and J by 1 base, and 20 bases separated the two germline ends.

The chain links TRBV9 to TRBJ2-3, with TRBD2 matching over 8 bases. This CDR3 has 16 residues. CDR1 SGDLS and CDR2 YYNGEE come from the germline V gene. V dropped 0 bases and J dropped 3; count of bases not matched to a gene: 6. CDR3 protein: CASSVAGGASTDTQYF. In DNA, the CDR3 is TGTGCCAGCAGCGTAGCCGGGGGGGCGTCGACAGATACGCAGTATTTT.

The CDR3: CAWRLTALNAGAFF. In DNA, the CDR3 is TGTGCCTGGAGACTGACAGCCCTCAATGCTGGAGCTTTCTTT. The chain carries TRBV30 and TRBJ1-1; TRBD1 might be the D (5 bases). The CDR3 length is 14 residues. V gave up 3 bases and J gave up 10 bases, with 21 bases separating them. CDR1 is GTSNPN, CDR2 SVGIG, per germline (reference sequence).

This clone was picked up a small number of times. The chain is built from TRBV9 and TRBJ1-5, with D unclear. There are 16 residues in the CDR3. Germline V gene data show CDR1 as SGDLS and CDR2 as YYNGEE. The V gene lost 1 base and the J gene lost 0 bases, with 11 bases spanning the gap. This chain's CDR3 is CASSVSVFNSNQPQHF. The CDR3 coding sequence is TGTGCCAGCAGCGTAAGCGTTTTTAATAGCAATCAGCCCCAGCATTTT. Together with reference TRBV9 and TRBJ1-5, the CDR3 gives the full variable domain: DSGVTQTPKHLITATGQRVTLRCSPRSGDLSVYWYQQSLDQGLQFLIQYYNGEERAKGNILERFSAQQFPDLHSELNLSSLELGDSALYFCASSVSVFNSNQPQHFGDGTRLSIL.